This is a list of T cell receptor beta chains from one sample in a study of CD8 T cells in ankylosing spondylitis. TCRdb reanalysed the 5' RACE reads using MiXCR and keeps one entry per CDR3 protein. Counted here are more than 300,000 distinct CDR3 sequences, under 8.5% occurring once; the ten biggest clones make up about 14%. The sequenced sample was blood, either unsorted or a sorted T cell fraction (not recorded which). The receptors derive from a male donor with ankylosing spondylitis. CDR3s include the opening cysteine and the closing phenylalanine or tryptophan. Each record gives: V gene, D gene, J gene, clone size, CDR3 protein, CDR3 DNA. A D gene is named only where the DNA matches it firmly. Clone size, where shown, is once, few, many, or a class for clones that have expanded.

>TRBV10-3|TRBD1|TRBJ2-5|few
CAISGGTVQETQYF
TGTGCCATCAGTGGGGGGACAGTCCAAGAGACCCAGTACTTC
>TRBV20-1|-|TRBJ1-4|-
CSVSDATTNEKLFF
TGCAGTGTCAGCGACGCGACAACTAATGAAAAACTGTTTTTT
>TRBV20-1|-|TRBJ1-1|few
CSASRGKYLTQNTEAFF
TGCAGTGCTAGTCGGGGGAAATACCTTACTCAGAACACTGAAGCTTTCTTT
>TRBV4-1|TRBD1|TRBJ1-5|many
CASSPGQAVVPQHF
TGCGCCAGCAGCCCAGGACAGGCCGTCGTCCCCCAGCATTTT
>TRBV5-1|TRBD2|TRBJ2-3|few
CASSRLAGRTDTQYF
TGCGCCAGCAGCCGACTAGCGGGTAGAACAGATACGCAGTATTTT
>TRBV19|TRBD1|TRBJ2-5|-
CASSITGVRDQETQYF
TGTGCCAGTAGTATCACAGGGGTAAGGGACCAAGAGACCCAGTACTTC
>TRBV20-1|TRBD1|TRBJ1-1|many
CSARQGYTEAFF
TGCAGTGCCAGACAGGGTTACACTGAAGCTTTCTTT
>TRBV5-5|TRBD2|TRBJ2-1|-
CASLIAGGNEQFF
TGTGCCAGCCTGATAGCGGGAGGGAATGAGCAGTTCTTC
>TRBV5-1|-|TRBJ2-2|-
CASSPGRRANTGELFF
TGCGCCAGCAGCCCGGGACGGCGCGCGAACACCGGGGAGCTGTTTTTT
>TRBV6-1|TRBD2|TRBJ2-2|few
CASLAGDLSTGELFF
TGTGCCAGTCTAGCGGGAGATCTTAGCACCGGGGAGCTGTTTTTT
>TRBV5-1|-|TRBJ2-2|few
CATEWGGANTGELFF
TGCGCCACAGAGTGGGGGGGCGCGAACACCGGGGAGCTGTTTTTT
>TRBV28|-|TRBJ2-7|few
CASSLLGAAYEQYF
TGTGCCAGCAGTTTATTGGGGGCCGCGTACGAGCAGTACTTC
>TRBV7-9|-|TRBJ1-3|-
CASSIRVPTSGNTIYF
TGTGCCAGCAGCATCAGGGTCCCAACCTCTGGAAACACCATATATTTT
>TRBV12-5|-|TRBJ2-3|few
CASGRSPGRRLSTDTQYF
TGTGCTAGTGGCCGATCCCCGGGACGGCGACTAAGCACAGATACGCAGTATTTT
>TRBV7-2|-|TRBJ1-1|many
CASSPTPGGWTEAFF
TGTGCCAGCAGTCCCACACCGGGGGGTTGGACTGAAGCTTTCTTT
>TRBV10-3|-|TRBJ1-1|few
CAISGRRPEAFF
TGTGCCATCAGCGGGCGGCGTCCTGAAGCTTTCTTT
>TRBV20-1|-|TRBJ1-1|few
CSARDMGEAFF
TGCAGTGCTAGAGATATGGGGGAAGCTTTCTTT
>TRBV11-2|-|TRBJ2-1|-
CASSLERREMDEQFF
TGTGCCAGCAGCTTAGAGAGACGGGAGATGGATGAGCAGTTCTTC
>TRBV5-6|-|TRBJ2-3|few
CASSLVEGPDTQYF
TGTGCCAGCAGCTTGGTGGAGGGCCCTGATACGCAGTATTTT
>TRBV20-1|TRBD2|TRBJ2-1|-
CSASPREYWLIF
TGCAGTGCTAGTCCGCGGGAGTACTGGTTAATCTTC
>TRBV5-1|-|TRBJ2-5|-
CASSLGLSVETQYF
TGCGCCAGCAGCTTGGGACTGTCGGTAGAGACCCAGTACTTC
>TRBV11-3|-|TRBJ1-2|-
CASSLGTRANYGYTF
TGTGCCAGCAGCCTAGGAACCAGAGCTAACTATGGCTACACCTTC
>TRBV19|TRBD2|TRBJ2-1|-
CASSWLADYNEQFF
TGTGCCAGTAGTTGGCTAGCGGACTACAATGAGCAGTTCTTC
>TRBV5-1|-|TRBJ2-3|many
CASSDPVTTDTQYF
TGCGCCAGCAGCGACCCGGTAACCACAGATACGCAGTATTTT
>TRBV27|-|TRBJ1-5|-
CASSLKGVGQPQHF
TGTGCCAGCAGTTTGAAAGGGGTTGGTCAGCCCCAGCATTTT
>TRBV30|-|TRBJ1-1|-
CAWTFVNTEAFF
TGTGCCTGGACCTTTGTGAACACTGAAGCTTTCTTT
>TRBV12-3/TRBV12-4|-|TRBJ2-1|-
CASSLASKYEQFF
TGTGCCAGCAGTTTGGCTAGCAAGTATGAGCAGTTCTTC